A few counts support the clone carrying this T cell receptor delta chain. The record originates from a study of gamma-delta chains in newborns, infants, children. Looking at the study overall: Innate gammadelta T cells reportedly expand polyclonally right after birth, driven by microbial exposure, per the title.

TCRdb re-called the reads with CATT. The table has thousands of delta-chain clones, roughly 15% seen once; the top ten hold 23%. Germline V lookup: CDR1 TSWWSYY, CDR2 QGS. V shed 1 base and J shed 7 bases, with 4 bases lying between them. This CDR3 has 11 residues. This chain joins TRDV1 and TRDJ1; no firm D call. The sequence derives from a child who was a newborn, infant or young child, either healthy, febrile or measles-vaccinated (not recorded which). Specimen: blood, collected at baseline. CDR3 coding DNA: TGTGCTCTTGGGGAACGTTTTAAACTCATCTTT. Amino acid sequence: CALGERFKLIF.